What follows is one T cell receptor (beta chain) and its context. Antigen: not known. This sample is drawn from a study of response to subunit inactivated influenza vaccine. Overall study findings and caveats: After each seasonal influenza vaccination, few new T cells are recruited, the authors suggested.

One entry per CDR3 protein, called by TCRdb with MiXCR from the RT-PCR reads. The sample holds 530,000 or so distinct CDR3 sequences, 14% seen once. Germline values: CDR1 SGHTA, CDR2 FQGNSA. The ends were cut back, 8 bases at V and 1 base at J, with 11 bases in the middle. The CDR3 has 14 amino acids. The chain carries TRBV7-2 and TRBJ2-2; D is perhaps TRBD1 or TRBD2 (7 bases each). The clonotype comes from a man between 50 and 59 years old who received an inactivated influenza vaccine. The sequenced sample was PBMCs from blood, obtained 11 to 12 days after vaccination. CDR3 sequence reads: CASGRGGNTGELFF. In DNA form, the CDR3 reads TGTGCCAGCGGCAGGGGGGGGAACACCGGGGAGCTGTTTTTT. The full variable domain, with the rest looked up from reference TRBV7-2 and TRBJ2-2, is GAGVSQSPSNKVTEKGKDVELRCDPISGHTALYWYRQSLGQGLEFLIYFQGNSAPDKSGLPSDRFSAERTGGSVSTLTIQRTQQEDSAVYLCASGRGGNTGELFFGEGSRLTVL.